This T cell receptor (beta chain) was identified in a study of blood T cell repertoires in COVID-19. Whole-study context: Researchers got acute and convalescent COVID-19 samples from the United States, Italy and Spain.

Sequenced by immunoSEQ multiplex PCR; TCRdb stores in-frame clones only, minus some. The repertoire holds approximately 260,000 clones, about nine tenths seen once, with just over 7% in the top ten. This CDR3 is 14 amino acids long. Trimming cost V 6 bases and J 6 bases; bases outside gene matches: 8. The germline V gene has CDR1 SGHRS and CDR2 YFSETQ. The source of this sequence is a man in his 60s who had recovered from COVID-19. The sample was peripheral blood. The genes are TRBV5-1 and TRBJ1-4; 7 positions match TRBD1. Written as DNA, the CDR3 is TGCGCCAGCAAATTGACAGGGAGTCATGAAAAACTGTTTTTT. It yields the protein CASKLTGSHEKLFF.